Following are 25 T cell receptor beta chains from one sample sequenced in a study of early T cells in non-severe SARS-CoV-2 infection. TCRdb fed the 5' RACE reads into MiXCR, producing one record per CDR3 protein. The sample consists of under 60,000 distinct CDR3 sequences, around 6% of them appearing once. Sequencing input: whole blood. Receptor source: an adult who was a healthcare worker with PCR-confirmed SARS-CoV-2 infection or an uninfected control (not recorded which).

This clonotype was picked up many times. The J gene is TRBJ2-1, the V gene TRBV7-6, with 8 nucleotides matching TRBD2. The CDR3 contains 16 residues. V was clipped by 1 base and J by 9 bases; unmatched bases: 11. Germline CDR1 SGHVS, CDR2 FNYEAQ. Written as DNA, the CDR3 is TGTGCCAGCAGCTTAGGGGATCGGGGGGGCCCTCCTGAGCAGTTCTTC. Its translation: CASSLGDRGGPPEQFF.

This clonotype was found a few times. This chain uses TRBV6-2 or TRBV6-3 with TRBJ1-1; tentative D call: TRBD1 (5 bases). The CDR3 contains 14 residues. The germline gives CDR1 MNHEY, CDR2 SVGEGT. Trimming cost V 0 bases and J 6 bases, with 11 bases left between them. CDR3 in amino acids: CASSYSLRGAEAFF. The CDR3 DNA reads TGTGCCAGCAGTTACTCGTTAAGGGGAGCTGAAGCTTTCTTT.

This chain connects TRBV6-2 or TRBV6-3 to TRBJ2-2; 7 bases line up with TRBD2. Germline CDR1 is MNHEY and CDR2 is SVGEGT. The CDR3 has 16 amino acids. Trimming cost V 6 bases and J 6 bases; bases outside gene matches: 13. In nucleotides, the CDR3 is TGTGCCAGCAGCCGGACTAGGAGCAGATTGTCCGGGGAGCTGTTTTTT. This gives the protein CASSRTRSRLSGELFF.

This clonotype was seen at least ten times. The V call is TRBV4-3, the J call TRBJ1-2, with TRBD1 matching 7 bases. V gave up 1 base and J gave up 6 bases; unmatched junction bases: 5. The CDR3 consists of 14 residues. Germline V gives CDR1 LGHNA, CDR2 YSLEER. CDR3 in amino acids: CASSQGGGGNGYTF. The CDR3 DNA reads TGCGCCAGCAGCCAAGGAGGGGGCGGGAATGGCTACACCTTC.

This clonotype appeared a few times. The rearrangement joins TRBV2 to TRBJ2-5; the D gene could be TRBD1 or TRBD2 (5 bases each). The germline CDR1 and CDR2 sequences are SNHLY and FYNNEI. The CDR3 length is 12 residues. CDR3 nucleotide sequence: TGTGGCCCGGGACCCCCTGCGAAGACCCAGTACTTC. Translation: CGPGPPAKTQYF.

This chain links TRBV4-1 with TRBJ1-1, with D maybe TRBD1 (5 bases). In germline, CDR1 is MGHRA, CDR2 YSYEKL. The CDR3 consists of 15 residues. Trimming stripped 2 bases from V and 1 base from J, with 11 bases between. The chain's CDR3 is CASSQSPDKNTEAFF. Written as DNA, the CDR3 is TGCGCCAGCAGCCAATCCCCGGACAAGAACACTGAAGCTTTCTTT.

This clonotype was seen ten or more times. The chain recombines TRBV12-5 with TRBJ2-7; 14 nucleotides line up with TRBD2. V gave up 1 base and J gave up 7 bases; unmatched junction bases: 3. The CDR3 is 15 residues long. Germline CDR1 LGHNT, CDR2 FRNRAP. The CDR3 coding sequence is TGTGCTAGTGGTTTGGCCGGGACTAGCGGGAGAGAGCAGTACTTC. Its protein is CASGLAGTSGREQYF. Combining the CDR3 with reference TRBV12-5 and TRBJ2-7 gives the whole variable domain DARVTQTPRHKVTEMGQEVTMRCQPILGHNTVFWYRQTMMQGLELLAYFRNRAPLDDSGMPKDRFSAEMPDATLATLKIQPSEPRDSAVYFCASGLAGTSGREQYFGPGTRLTVT.

The rearrangement joins TRBV5-1 to TRBJ2-5; D gene ambiguous. Germline CDR1 and CDR2: SGHRS and YFSETQ. This CDR3 region has 14 residues. Trimming took 6 bases from V and 1 from J, leaving 13 bases between them. This CDR3 is CASTAGATQETQYF. In DNA, the CDR3 is TGCGCCAGCACGGCTGGAGCGACCCAAGAGACCCAGTACTTC.

Many counts were recorded for this clonotype. V is TRBV10-3 and J is TRBJ2-2; TRBD1 might be the D (6 bases). Germline V gene data show CDR1 as ENHRY and CDR2 as SYGVKD. This CDR3 comprises 15 residues. V lost 6 bases, J lost 6 bases, and 17 bases lay in between. The CDR3 region is CAIRKTGPTPGELFF. The CDR3, as DNA: TGTGCCATCAGGAAGACAGGCCCCACACCCGGGGAGCTGTTTTTT.

This clonotype was recorded at least ten times. Here the CDR3 DNA reads TGTGCCAGCAGCTTAGGCTCCGTTGAAGCTTTCTTT. Amino acids: CASSLGSVEAFF. The chain has TRBV7-9 and TRBJ1-1; D not certain. Germline loops: CDR1 SEHNR, CDR2 FQNEAQ (reference sequence). The CDR3 extends over 12 amino acids. V dropped 1 base and J dropped 7 bases, with 7 bases sitting between them.

This clonotype was observed at least ten times. The chain carries TRBV20-1 and TRBJ1-2, with D hard to call. The CDR3 length is 14 residues. CDR1 is DFQATT, CDR2 SNEGSKA, per germline (reference sequence). Trimming took 1 base from V and 4 from J, leaving 13 bases between them. CDR3 residues: CSARGQPGFYGYTF. The CDR3 region has the DNA TGCAGTGCTAGAGGTCAACCGGGCTTCTATGGCTACACCTTC.

The chain combines TRBV15 with TRBJ1-6; 10 bases map to TRBD1. Per germline, CDR1 LNHNV and CDR2 YYDKDF (reference sequence). The CDR3 has 19 amino acids. V was clipped by 0 bases and J by 6 bases; unmatched bases: 11. The CDR3 reads CATSRDRGQGNLGNSPLHF. The DNA of the CDR3 is TGTGCCACCAGCAGAGATCGGGGACAGGGGAATCTTGGTAATTCACCCCTCCACTTT.

This clonotype was seen a handful of times. The chain employs TRBV11-2 and TRBJ2-1; 8 nucleotides line up with TRBD1. The CDR3 is 13 amino acids. With 4 bases clipped from V and 14 bases from J, the junction kept 10 bases outside the gene matches. The V gene's germline CDR1 is SGHAT and CDR2 FQNNGV. The CDR3 coding sequence is TGTGCCAGCAGCTCGGACAGGGTAGTCACTGAGTTCTTC. It encodes CASSSDRVVTEFF. The full variable domain, completed using reference TRBV11-2 and TRBJ2-1, is EAGVAQSPRYKIIEKRQSVAFWCNPISGHATLYWYQQILGQGPKLLIQFQNNGVVDDSQLPKDRFSAERLKGVDSTLKIQPAKLEDSAVYLCASSSDRVVTEFFGPGTRLTVL.

This clonotype occurred a few times. The chain combines TRBV7-9 with TRBJ2-2; D may match TRBD1 or TRBD2 (5 bases each). Trimming stripped 5 bases from V and 6 bases from J, with 16 bases between. CDR1 is SEHNR and CDR2 is FQNEAQ in the germline V gene (reference sequence). This CDR3 has 15 amino acids. CDR3 bases: TGTGCCAGCAGCCCCCGTGGGACGGCCTCCGGGGAGCTGTTTTTT. It codes for CASSPRGTASGELFF.

Many counts were recorded for this clonotype. The chain is built from TRBV4-1 and TRBJ2-7; D is unresolved. The CDR3 runs to 17 residues. V lost 0 bases and J 0 bases, leaving 15 bases between the germline ends. CDR1 is MGHRA, CDR2 YSYEKL, per germline. This chain's CDR3 is CASSQDKFPFISYEQYF. The CDR3, as DNA: TGCGCCAGCAGCCAAGATAAATTTCCCTTCATCTCCTACGAGCAGTACTTC.

This rearrangement joins TRBV6-1 to TRBJ2-5, with D tentatively TRBD1 or TRBD2 (5 bases each). The CDR3 spans 12 residues. Germline V gene lookup returns CDR1 MNHNS and CDR2 SASEGT. Trimming took off 6 bases at V and 7 bases at J, with 12 bases between the two ends. CDR3 residues: CASRGTSTTQYF. CDR3 in DNA: TGTGCCAGCAGGGGGACCTCAACGACCCAGTACTTC.

This clonotype was observed many times. V and J are TRBV27 and TRBJ1-3, with TRBD1 matching over 8 bases. From germline, CDR1 is MNHEY and CDR2 SMNVEV (reference sequence). After removal of 1 base from V and 6 bases from J, the junction contained 8 bases not matched to a gene. The CDR3 covers 16 residues. CDR3 sequence reads: CASSLWLPGQENTIYF. CDR3 sequence (DNA): TGTGCCAGCAGTTTATGGTTACCGGGACAGGAAAACACCATATATTTT.

This clonotype has at least ten counts. The chain couples TRBV7-2 to TRBJ1-5; D is unresolved. V dropped 1 base and J dropped 4 bases, with 8 bases sitting between them. CDR1 and CDR2 (germline): SGHTA, FQGNSA. This CDR3 has 14 residues. CDR3 protein: CASSLDSWNQPQHF. In DNA form, the CDR3 reads TGTGCCAGCAGCTTAGACAGTTGGAATCAGCCCCAGCATTTT.

This clonotype was recorded a few times. The V gene is TRBV20-1, the J gene TRBJ1-6, with 9 positions matching TRBD1. The V segment lost 5 bases and the J segment 9 bases; nucleotides outside the gene matches: 5. CDR1 is DFQATT, CDR2 SNEGSKA, per germline (reference sequence). CDR3 length equals 13 residues. Written as DNA, the CDR3 is TGCAGTGCTGTGACAGGGGGGGTTTCACCCCTCCACTTT. Amino acids: CSAVTGGVSPLHF.

This clonotype was detected many times. V is TRBV29-1 and J is TRBJ2-7, with 11 bases lining up with TRBD1. The CDR3 totals 13 residues. Germline CDR1 reads SQVTM; CDR2 reads ANQGSEA. V shed 6 bases and J 3 bases; nucleotides not matched to a gene: 4. The CDR3 coding sequence is TGCAGCGTGCTGGACAGGGGGCACTACGAGCAGTACTTC. Its translation is CSVLDRGHYEQYF.

This clonotype was seen many times. V is TRBV6-5 and J is TRBJ2-3; 8 nucleotides match TRBD1. Germline lookup yields CDR1 MNHEY and CDR2 SVGAGI. Unmatched junction bases numbered 2, after V lost 5 bases and J lost 10 bases. CDR3 length: 11 amino acids. The CDR3: CASSAGGSQYF. The CDR3 DNA sequence: TGTGCCAGCAGTGCAGGGGGCTCGCAGTATTTT.

This clonotype was detected many times. The rearrangement joins TRBV7-2 to TRBJ2-1; no firm D call. V lost 2 bases to trimming and J lost 6 bases, with 2 bases between them. The germline V gene encodes CDR1 SGHTA and CDR2 FQGNSA. This CDR3 spans 11 amino acids. The DNA of the CDR3 is TGTGCCAGCAGCTTATTCAATGAGCAGTTCTTC. Translation gives CASSLFNEQFF.

In its sample, this clonotype was seen many times. The chain links TRBV6-2 or TRBV6-3 to TRBJ1-1; 8 bases are shared with TRBD1. V was pared by 6 bases and J by 1 base, with 4 bases of the junction left unmatched. Per germline, CDR1 MNHEY and CDR2 SVGEGT. The CDR3 is made up of 14 amino acids. This CDR3 reads CASSGQGPNTEAFF. The CDR3 nucleotides read TGTGCCAGCAGCGGACAGGGTCCGAACACTGAAGCTTTCTTT.

This clonotype was recorded many times. The chain uses TRBV10-2 and TRBJ2-1; 9 bases line up with TRBD2. Looked up from germline, CDR1 is WSHSY and CDR2 is SAAADI. The CDR3 spans 15 residues. V lost 6 bases to trimming and J lost 9 bases; unmatched junction nucleotides: 12. This CDR3 is CASRPLRREGGEQFF. CDR3 sequence (DNA): TGCGCCAGCAGGCCCCTGAGGCGGGAGGGCGGTGAGCAGTTCTTC.

There are many counts of this clonotype. The chain uses TRBV4-1 and TRBJ1-2; tentatively, D is TRBD1 (6 bases). The CDR3 is made up of 18 amino acids. V lost 0 bases to trimming and J lost 0 bases, with 17 bases between them. Germline CDR1 and CDR2: MGHRA and YSYEKL. For the CDR3, the DNA is TGCGCCAGCAGCCAAGATCGGGCAGGGGCGAATACTAACTATGGCTACACCTTC. Translation: CASSQDRAGANTNYGYTF.